The TCR beta chain under discussion was sequenced for a study of OX40 agonist ivuxolimab in advanced cancers. The study, taken as a whole, reports: Doses of 0.1 to 3.0 mg/kg were accompanied by clonal expansion of CD4+ and CD8+ blood T cells by week 6.

Comments on this clone: Its target is not known.

Assay: immunoSEQ multiplex PCR; the TCRdb copy retains only in-frame clones and omits some. The sample holds under 70,000 clones, 86% seen once. This CDR3 comprises 14 residues. Germline CDR1 SNHLY, CDR2 FYNNEI. Trimming took 6 bases from V and 2 from J; bases not matched to a gene: 4. The clonotype comes from an adult with an advanced solid tumor such as melanoma, head and neck, liver or kidney cancer. The sample consisted of CD4+ or CD8+ T cells sorted from blood, taken in a trial of the OX40 agonist ivuxolimab. The chain carries TRBV2 and TRBJ1-2; 9 bases are a match to TRBD1. The CDR3 DNA sequence: TGTGCCAGCAGCAGACAGGGGGGAAACTATGGCTACACCTTC. It translates to CASSRQGGNYGYTF. Full variable domain (rest looked up from reference TRBV2 and TRBJ1-2): EPEVTQTPSHQVTQMGQEVILRCVPISNHLYFYWYRQILGQKVEFLVSFYNNEISEKSEIFDDQFSVERPDGSNFTLKIRSTKLEDSAMYFCASSRQGGNYGYTFGSGTRLTVV.